This TCR beta chain was retrieved from a study of Graves' ophthalmopathy and Graves' hyperthyroidism. Study-wide points: Progression of ophthalmopathy was predicted by the model with approximately 71% sensitivity and roughly 78% specificity.

Trimming cost V 5 bases and J 7 bases, with 18 bases left between them. The CDR3 loop spans 15 amino acids. Germline V gives CDR1 LNHDA, CDR2 SQIVND (reference sequence). Using RNA transcripts, the TCR beta CDR3 regions were amplified. The first-round RT-PCR employed HTBI primers together with the Qiagen OneStep RT-PCR kit. A multiplex PCR was then performed as the second round. TCRdb recomputed calls from the multiplex PCR reads with MiXCR, one row per CDR3 protein. The repertoire holds 600,000 to 700,000 distinct CDR3 sequences, with about 38% as singletons. Certain patients, namely those with other autoimmune diseases, uncontrolled infections, pregnancy or lactation, were excluded. This clonotype was seen many times. Its antigen is currently unknown.

Material: peripheral blood. This TCR derives from an adult man with Graves' ophthalmopathy. The chain carries TRBV19 and TRBJ1-5; D unresolved. The CDR3 here is CASSVRPDLGQPQHF. In nucleotides, the CDR3 is TGTGCCAGTAGTGTCCGGCCGGATCTGGGACAGCCCCAGCATTTT. The full variable domain, with the rest looked up from reference TRBV19 and TRBJ1-5, is DGGITQSPKYLFRKEGQNVTLSCEQNLNHDAMYWYRQDPGQGLRLIYYSQIVNDFQKGDIAEGYSVSREKKESFPLTVTSAQKNPTAFYLCASSVRPDLGQPQHFGDGTRLSIL.